These 22 T cell receptor beta chains originate from one sample sequenced in a study of shared clonotypes between healthy human individuals. The data were produced by immunoSEQ multiplex PCR, yet TCRdb's version contains in-frame clones alone and is incomplete. Found here are fewer than 1.6 million clones, 97% to 99% of them singletons; the top ten hold 0.3% to 0.45%. Sequencing was done on a sample of naive CD4+ T cells sorted from blood. This sample's subset: CD45RA+ positively selected. Every receptor here comes from a man aged 25 to 45 in good health.

The CDR3 region has the DNA TGTGCCAGCAGCTTGTACAGACAAGAGACCCAGTACTTC. Translation gives CASSLYRQETQYF. This chain joins TRBV5-6 and TRBJ2-5; D not certain. This CDR3 has 13 amino acids. The germline V and J ends were trimmed by 1 base and 2 bases, with 6 bases remaining between them. Germline assignment: CDR1 SGHDT and CDR2 YYEEEE.

This clone appeared a single time. The rearrangement joins TRBV5-1 to TRBJ2-6; D possibly corresponds to TRBD1 (5 bases). From germline, CDR1 is SGHRS and CDR2 YFSETQ. The germline V and J ends were trimmed by 5 bases and 11 bases, with 14 bases remaining between them. CDR3 size: 13 residues. The CDR3 region has the DNA TGCGCCAGCAGGACAGAATTTTCATACGTCCTGACTTTC. Residues: CASRTEFSYVLTF.

CDR3 sequence reads: CASSQSQSGRYGYTF. The CDR3 nucleotides are TGCGCCAGCAGCCAATCCCAGTCGGGTCGATATGGCTACACCTTC. The genes are TRBV4-1 and TRBJ1-2; no definite D call. V was shortened by 2 bases and J by 5 bases, with 15 bases between the two germline ends. This CDR3 region has 15 residues. The germline V gene has CDR1 MGHRA and CDR2 YSYEKL.

The V call is TRBV6-6, the J call TRBJ2-7; D is perhaps TRBD1 (6 bases). V was shortened by 2 bases and J by 2 bases, with 13 bases between the two germline ends. Germline assignment: CDR1 MNHNY and CDR2 SVGAGI (reference sequence). CDR3 size: 15 residues. The CDR3 loop is CASSYRNRGTYEQYF. DNA for the CDR3: TGTGCCAGCAGTTACAGGAATAGGGGGACCTACGAGCAGTACTTC.

The V and J genes are TRBV5-4 and TRBJ2-5; D is uncertain. Germline V CDR1 and CDR2: SGHNT, YYREEE (reference sequence). The V end was cut by 4 bases, the J end by 2 bases, with 9 bases between. The CDR3 length is 13 residues. DNA for the CDR3: TGTGCCAGCAGCCCCTGGGATCAAGAGACCCAGTACTTC. Translating it yields CASSPWDQETQYF.

This chain connects TRBV28 to TRBJ2-1; unclear D gene. This CDR3 is built from 15 residues. Deletions cut 7 bases from V and 4 bases from J, with 17 bases between. Germline loops: CDR1 MDHEN, CDR2 SYDVKM. The CDR3: CASTGYGLEYNEQFF. CDR3 sequence (DNA): TGTGCCAGCACCGGATACGGGTTGGAGTACAATGAGCAGTTCTTC.

The V call is TRBV29-1, the J call TRBJ2-1; D is undetermined. The CDR3 covers 12 residues. V was shortened by 0 bases and J by 5 bases, with 5 bases between the two germline ends. CDR1 and CDR2 (germline): SQVTM, ANQGSEA. The CDR3 DNA is TGCAGCGTTGAAGAACAGAACAATGAGCAGTTCTTC. Its protein is CSVEEQNNEQFF.

The J gene is TRBJ1-1, the V gene TRBV10-3; D possibly corresponds to TRBD1 (5 bases). Between the trimmed V and J ends, which lost 2 bases and 4 bases, there was a span of 17 bases. The CDR3 is 16 residues long. The V gene's germline CDR1 is ENHRY and CDR2 SYGVKD. The CDR3 loop is CAISERQGGGSTEAFF. The CDR3 DNA is TGTGCCATCAGTGAGAGGCAGGGAGGCGGAAGCACTGAAGCTTTCTTT.

This chain joins TRBV19 and TRBJ1-1, with 8 nucleotides matching TRBD1. This CDR3 spans 13 amino acids. V shed 4 bases, J shed 4 bases, and the junction held 2 bases outside the gene matches. The germline V gene encodes CDR1 LNHDA and CDR2 SQIVND (reference sequence). CDR3 residues: CASSTRGRTEAFF. The DNA of the CDR3 is TGTGCCAGTAGTACCAGGGGGCGCACTGAAGCTTTCTTT.

The chain recombines TRBV4-3 with TRBJ2-5; 7 nucleotides line up with TRBD1. J lost 1 base, V lost 4 bases, and 9 bases had no gene match. CDR1 LGHNA and CDR2 YSLEER come from the germline V gene. The CDR3 has 16 amino acids. The CDR3 loop is CASSRNRQGPQETQYF. The CDR3 DNA reads as TGCGCCAGCAGCCGGAACCGACAGGGCCCCCAAGAGACCCAGTACTTC.

The CDR3 loop is CASRLVAGGPGEQYF. The DNA for the CDR3 is TGTGCCAGCAGGCTAGTGGCGGGAGGGCCTGGAGAGCAGTACTTC. V usage is TRBV28 and J usage is TRBJ2-7; 9 nucleotides line up with TRBD2. V shed 6 bases, J shed 7 bases, and the junction held 13 bases outside the gene matches. Germline CDR1 MDHEN, CDR2 SYDVKM. CDR3 length equals 15 residues. The whole variable domain, remainder taken from reference TRBV28 and TRBJ2-7, is DVKVTQSSRYLVKRTGEKVFLECVQDMDHENMFWYRQDPGLGLRLIYFSYDVKMKEKGDIPEGYSVSREKKERFSLILESASTNQTSMYLCASRLVAGGPGEQYFGPGTRLTVT.

Turning to this clone: Within the sample, other DNA sequences also encode this same CDR3. This sequence joins TRBV27 and TRBJ2-7, with D unclear. This CDR3 has 11 amino acids. Looked up from germline, CDR1 is MNHEY and CDR2 is SMNVEV (reference sequence). V lost 4 bases to trimming and J lost 3 bases, with 4 bases between them. The CDR3 sequence: CASSSGYEQYF. The DNA for the CDR3 is TGTGCCAGCAGTTCGGGCTACGAGCAGTACTTC.

CDR3 coding DNA: TGTGCCAGTAGTAGGGGACAGGGCGTAGGCACTGAAGCTTTCTTT. It specifies CASSRGQGVGTEAFF. The chain is built from TRBV19 and TRBJ1-1, with 9 nucleotides matching TRBD1. The V segment lost 4 bases and the J segment 4 bases; nucleotides outside the gene matches: 7. Germline values: CDR1 LNHDA, CDR2 SQIVND (reference sequence). This CDR3 has 15 residues.

This chain joins TRBV29-1 and TRBJ2-7, with 8 bases that match TRBD1. V trimming: 6 bases; J trimming: 6 bases; junction bases outside the gene matches: 7. Germline CDR1 reads SQVTM; CDR2 reads ANQGSEA. The CDR3 length is 12 residues. CDR3 nucleotide sequence: TGCAGCGTCTTCCAGGGGGCCACCGAGCAGTACTTC. Translating gives CSVFQGATEQYF.

The rearrangement uses TRBV7-6 and TRBJ2-3, with D maybe TRBD1 (6 bases). The CDR3 is 13 amino acids. The V end was cut by 2 bases, the J end by 5 bases, with 8 bases between. Germline V gene sequence: CDR1 SGHVS, CDR2 FNYEAQ. The CDR3 nucleotides read TGTGCCAGCAGCTTAACAGGGAGAGATACGCAGTATTTT. Its translation: CASSLTGRDTQYF.

The chain couples TRBV2 to TRBJ2-5, with a possible D match to TRBD1 (6 bases). The CDR3 loop spans 14 amino acids. The germline V gene has CDR1 SNHLY and CDR2 FYNNEI. The V end was cut by 6 bases, the J end by 4 bases, with 15 bases between. The CDR3 reads CASRDSLGTETQYF. In DNA, the CDR3 is TGTGCCAGCAGGGACAGCCTGGGGACAGAGACCCAGTACTTC.

The chain employs TRBV7-6 and TRBJ2-3; unclear D gene. The germline V and J ends were trimmed by 4 bases and 4 bases, with 12 bases remaining between them. In germline, CDR1 is SGHVS, CDR2 FNYEAQ. CDR3 length equals 14 residues. This CDR3 reads CASSSWASADTQYF. CDR3 bases: TGTGCCAGCAGCTCCTGGGCTTCCGCAGATACGCAGTATTTT.

The V gene is TRBV28, the J gene TRBJ2-3; 11 nucleotides line up with TRBD2. The CDR3 contains 14 residues. CDR1 and CDR2 from the germline V gene are MDHEN and SYDVKM. V trimming: 8 bases; J trimming: 7 bases; junction bases outside the gene matches: 8. CDR3 amino acids: CASGRTSGRNTQYF. CDR3 bases: TGTGCCAGCGGCAGGACTAGCGGGCGAAATACGCAGTATTTT.

The chain is built from TRBV4-3 and TRBJ2-2; D gene unclear. V shed 8 bases and J shed 3 bases, with 25 bases lying between them. This CDR3 has 18 residues. Germline loops: CDR1 LGHNA, CDR2 YSLEER. The CDR3 bases are TGCGCCAGCGTACCCCGGACGGTGGAGACACGCGACACCGGGGAGCTGTTTTTT. It is translated as CASVPRTVETRDTGELFF.

The chain has TRBV28 and TRBJ1-3; D not certain. Germline CDR1 is MDHEN and CDR2 is SYDVKM. V was shortened by 8 bases and J by 2 bases, with 13 bases between the two germline ends. CDR3 length: 14 residues. The CDR3 region has the DNA TGTGCCAGCGGGCCCTCTCGTCCTGGAAACACCATATATTTT. Translating gives CASGPSRPGNTIYF.

The genes are TRBV11-3 and TRBJ2-7, with 11 bases fitting TRBD1. Germline V gene sequence: CDR1 SGHNT, CDR2 YENEEA. J gave up 6 bases and V 8 bases, and 12 bases lay outside the gene matches. CDR3 size: 15 residues. CDR3 region: CASAKGTGGFAEQYF. The CDR3 region has the DNA TGTGCCAGCGCGAAAGGGACAGGGGGTTTCGCCGAGCAGTACTTC.

This clone appeared once. The chain uses TRBV7-3 and TRBJ2-1, with D perhaps matching TRBD2 (6 bases). V lost 5 bases, J lost 1 base, and 15 bases lay in between. The CDR3 is 16 amino acids. Germline CDR1 SGHTA, CDR2 FQGTGA. As DNA, the CDR3 is TGTGCCAGCAGCCATTTGGGGGGTTGGTCCTACAATGAGCAGTTCTTC. This sequence encodes CASSHLGGWSYNEQFF.